This TCR beta chain was retrieved from a study of T cell responses to AZD1222 COVID-19 vaccine. The V and J ends lost 4 bases and 10 bases, in that order; junction bases with no gene match: 3. The germline gives CDR1 SNHLY, CDR2 FYNNEI. The CDR3 consists of 13 residues. General study points: Targets within unmutated variant regions were reportedly found for nearly half of spike-specific TCRs. Baseline seropositives among AZD1222 recipients totaled only 5 to 7. All repertoire sampling was performed exclusively after the peak T cell response. Donors were mostly white British, more females; clonal diversity possibly underestimated.

Remarks on this clone: Its matching antigen is unknown.

The assay was immunoSEQ multiplex PCR, and TCRdb's table has in-frame clones only and misses some. The table lists 150,000 or so clones, around 92% of them singletons. The chain carries TRBV2 and TRBJ1-6, with 8 bases that match TRBD1. The sample consisted of peripheral blood, taken 28 days after the second AZD1222 dose. This clonotype originated in an adult who received the AZD1222 COVID-19 vaccine. The DNA for the CDR3 is TGTGCCAGCAGTGGGACAGGGCAATCACCCCTCCACTTT. Protein: CASSGTGQSPLHF.